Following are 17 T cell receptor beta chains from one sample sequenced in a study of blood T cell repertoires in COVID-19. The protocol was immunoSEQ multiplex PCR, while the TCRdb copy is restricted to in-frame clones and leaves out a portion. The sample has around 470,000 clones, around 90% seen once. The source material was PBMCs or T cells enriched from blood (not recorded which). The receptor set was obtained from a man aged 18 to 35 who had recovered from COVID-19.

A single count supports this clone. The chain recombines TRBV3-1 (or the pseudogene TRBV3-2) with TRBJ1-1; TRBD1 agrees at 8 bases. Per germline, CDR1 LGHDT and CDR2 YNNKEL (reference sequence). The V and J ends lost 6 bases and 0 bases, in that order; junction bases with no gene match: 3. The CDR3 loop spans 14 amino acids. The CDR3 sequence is CASRETGVNTEAFF. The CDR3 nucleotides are TGTGCCAGCAGAGAGACAGGGGTGAACACTGAAGCTTTCTTT.

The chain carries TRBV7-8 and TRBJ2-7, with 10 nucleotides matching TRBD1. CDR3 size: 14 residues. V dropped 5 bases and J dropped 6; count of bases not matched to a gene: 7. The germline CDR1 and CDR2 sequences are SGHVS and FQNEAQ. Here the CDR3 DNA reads TGTGCCAGCAGCCCGGGACAGGGGAAGGCCGAGCAGTACTTC. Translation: CASSPGQGKAEQYF.

This CDR3 is CASSQQERANTEAFF. The CDR3 DNA sequence: TGCGCCAGCAGCCAACAGGAGCGGGCGAACACTGAAGCTTTCTTT. This chain joins TRBV4-1 and TRBJ1-1; D unclear. From germline, CDR1 is MGHRA and CDR2 YSYEKL. The CDR3 runs 15 residues. Trimming took 2 bases from V and 1 from J, leaving 11 bases between them.

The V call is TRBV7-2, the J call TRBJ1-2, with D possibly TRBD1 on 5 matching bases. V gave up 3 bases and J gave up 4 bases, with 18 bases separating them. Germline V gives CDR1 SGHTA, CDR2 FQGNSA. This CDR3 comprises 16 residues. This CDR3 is CASSLGPGGRGYGYTF. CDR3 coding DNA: TGTGCCAGCAGCTTGGGACCGGGGGGTCGGGGCTATGGCTACACCTTC.

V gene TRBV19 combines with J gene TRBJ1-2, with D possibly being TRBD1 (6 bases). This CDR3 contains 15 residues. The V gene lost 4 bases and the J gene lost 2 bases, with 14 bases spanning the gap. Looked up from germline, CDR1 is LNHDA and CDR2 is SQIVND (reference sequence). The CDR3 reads CASSTEITGNYGYTF. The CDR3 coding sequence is TGTGCCAGTAGTACCGAAATTACAGGGAACTATGGCTACACCTTC. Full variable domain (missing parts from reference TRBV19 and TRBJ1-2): DGGITQSPKYLFRKEGQNVTLSCEQNLNHDAMYWYRQDPGQGLRLIYYSQIVNDFQKGDIAEGYSVSREKKESFPLTVTSAQKNPTAFYLCASSTEITGNYGYTFGSGTRLTVV.

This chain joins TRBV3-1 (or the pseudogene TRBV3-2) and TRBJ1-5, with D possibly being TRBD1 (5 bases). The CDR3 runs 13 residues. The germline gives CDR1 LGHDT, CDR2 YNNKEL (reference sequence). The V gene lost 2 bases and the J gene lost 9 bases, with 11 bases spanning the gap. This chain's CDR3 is CASSQNSGGPQHF. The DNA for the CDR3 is TGTGCCAGCAGCCAAAATTCGGGGGGGCCCCAGCATTTT.

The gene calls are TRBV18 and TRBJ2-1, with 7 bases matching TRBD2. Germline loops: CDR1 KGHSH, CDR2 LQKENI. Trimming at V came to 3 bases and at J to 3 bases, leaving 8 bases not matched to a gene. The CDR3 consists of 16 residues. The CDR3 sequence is CASSPAPSGVYNEQFF. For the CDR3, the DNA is TGTGCCAGCTCACCTGCCCCGAGCGGGGTCTACAATGAGCAGTTCTTC.

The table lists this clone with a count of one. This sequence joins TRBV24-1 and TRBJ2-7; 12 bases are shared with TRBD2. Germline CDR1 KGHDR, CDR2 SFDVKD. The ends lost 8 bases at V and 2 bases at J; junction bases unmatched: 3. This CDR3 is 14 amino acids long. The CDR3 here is CATTGLAGPYEQYF. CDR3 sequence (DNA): TGTGCCACCACCGGACTAGCGGGACCCTACGAGCAGTACTTC.

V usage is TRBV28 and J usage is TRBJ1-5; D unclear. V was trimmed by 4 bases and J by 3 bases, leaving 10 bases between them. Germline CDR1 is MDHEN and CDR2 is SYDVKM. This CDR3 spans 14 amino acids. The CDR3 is CASSSDKANQPQHF. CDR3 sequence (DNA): TGTGCCAGCAGTTCCGACAAAGCCAATCAGCCCCAGCATTTT.

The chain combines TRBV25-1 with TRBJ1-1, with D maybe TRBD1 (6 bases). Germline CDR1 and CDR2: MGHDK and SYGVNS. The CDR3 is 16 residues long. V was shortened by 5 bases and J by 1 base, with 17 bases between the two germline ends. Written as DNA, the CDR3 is TGTGCCAGCAGTTACTCACAGGGTCTCGGGAACACTGAAGCTTTCTTT. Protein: CASSYSQGLGNTEAFF.

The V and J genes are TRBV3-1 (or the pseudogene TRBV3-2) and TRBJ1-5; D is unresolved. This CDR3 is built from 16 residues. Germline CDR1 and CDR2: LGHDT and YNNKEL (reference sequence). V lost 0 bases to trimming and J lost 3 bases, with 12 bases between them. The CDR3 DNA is TGTGCCAGCAGCCAAGATTGGGGAGGGAACAATCAGCCCCAGCATTTT. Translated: CASSQDWGGNNQPQHF.

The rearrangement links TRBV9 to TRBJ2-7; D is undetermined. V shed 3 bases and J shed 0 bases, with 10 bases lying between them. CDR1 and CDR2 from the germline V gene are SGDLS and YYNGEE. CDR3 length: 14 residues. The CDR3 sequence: CASSARESSYEQYF. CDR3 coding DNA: TGTGCCAGCAGCGCTCGAGAGAGCTCCTACGAGCAGTACTTC. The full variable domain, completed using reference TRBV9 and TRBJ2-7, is DSGVTQTPKHLITATGQRVTLRCSPRSGDLSVYWYQQSLDQGLQFLIQYYNGEERAKGNILERFSAQQFPDLHSELNLSSLELGDSALYFCASSARESSYEQYFGPGTRLTVT.

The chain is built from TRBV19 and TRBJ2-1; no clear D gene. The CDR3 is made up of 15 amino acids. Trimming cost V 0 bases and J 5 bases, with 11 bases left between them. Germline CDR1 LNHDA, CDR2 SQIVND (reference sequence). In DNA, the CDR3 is TGTGCCAGTAGTATAGACCCGCAAGCAAACAATGAGCAGTTCTTC. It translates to CASSIDPQANNEQFF. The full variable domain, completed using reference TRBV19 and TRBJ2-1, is DGGITQSPKYLFRKEGQNVTLSCEQNLNHDAMYWYRQDPGQGLRLIYYSQIVNDFQKGDIAEGYSVSREKKESFPLTVTSAQKNPTAFYLCASSIDPQANNEQFFGPGTRLTVL.

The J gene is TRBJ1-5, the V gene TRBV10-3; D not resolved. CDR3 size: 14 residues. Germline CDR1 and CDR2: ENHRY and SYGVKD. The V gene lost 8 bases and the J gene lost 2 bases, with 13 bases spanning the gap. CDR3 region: CAIAVRGGNQPQHF. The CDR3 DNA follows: TGTGCCATCGCAGTTCGAGGCGGCAATCAGCCCCAGCATTTT.

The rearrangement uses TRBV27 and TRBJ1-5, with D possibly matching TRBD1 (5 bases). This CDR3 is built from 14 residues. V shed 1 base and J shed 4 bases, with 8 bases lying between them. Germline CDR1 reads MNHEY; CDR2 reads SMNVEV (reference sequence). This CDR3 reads CASSLYGGNQPQHF. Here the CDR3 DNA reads TGTGCCAGCAGTTTATACGGGGGGAATCAGCCCCAGCATTTT.

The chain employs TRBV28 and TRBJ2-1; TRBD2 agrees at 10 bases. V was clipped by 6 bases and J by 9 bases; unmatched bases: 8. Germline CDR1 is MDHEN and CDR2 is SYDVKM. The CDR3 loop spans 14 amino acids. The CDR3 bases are TGTGCCAGCAGCGGGACTAGCGAGGTGGGTGAGCAGTTCTTC. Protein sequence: CASSGTSEVGEQFF.

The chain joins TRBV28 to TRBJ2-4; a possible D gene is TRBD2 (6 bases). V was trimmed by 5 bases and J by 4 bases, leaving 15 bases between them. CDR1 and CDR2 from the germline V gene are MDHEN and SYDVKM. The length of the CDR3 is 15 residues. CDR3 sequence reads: CASSRGLAPKNIQYF. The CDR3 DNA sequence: TGTGCCAGCAGTCGGGGACTGGCCCCAAAAAACATTCAGTACTTC.